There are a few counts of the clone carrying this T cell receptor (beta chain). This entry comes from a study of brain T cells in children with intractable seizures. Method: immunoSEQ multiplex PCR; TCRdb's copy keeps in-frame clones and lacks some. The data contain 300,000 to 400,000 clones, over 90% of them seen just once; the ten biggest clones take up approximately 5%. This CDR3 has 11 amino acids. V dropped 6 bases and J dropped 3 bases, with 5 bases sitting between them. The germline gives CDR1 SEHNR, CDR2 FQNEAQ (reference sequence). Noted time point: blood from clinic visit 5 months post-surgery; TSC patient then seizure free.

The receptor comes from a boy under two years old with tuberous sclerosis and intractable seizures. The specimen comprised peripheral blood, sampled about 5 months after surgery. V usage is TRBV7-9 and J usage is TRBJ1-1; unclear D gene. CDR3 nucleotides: TGTGCCAGCAGGACTTACACTGAAGCTTTCTTT. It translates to CASRTYTEAFF. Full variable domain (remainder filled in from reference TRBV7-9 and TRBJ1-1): DTGVSQNPRHKITKRGQNVTFRCDPISEHNRLYWYRQTLGQGPEFLTYFQNEAQLEKSRLLSDRFSAERPKGSFSTLEIQRTEQGDSAMYLCASRTYTEAFFGQGTRLTVV.